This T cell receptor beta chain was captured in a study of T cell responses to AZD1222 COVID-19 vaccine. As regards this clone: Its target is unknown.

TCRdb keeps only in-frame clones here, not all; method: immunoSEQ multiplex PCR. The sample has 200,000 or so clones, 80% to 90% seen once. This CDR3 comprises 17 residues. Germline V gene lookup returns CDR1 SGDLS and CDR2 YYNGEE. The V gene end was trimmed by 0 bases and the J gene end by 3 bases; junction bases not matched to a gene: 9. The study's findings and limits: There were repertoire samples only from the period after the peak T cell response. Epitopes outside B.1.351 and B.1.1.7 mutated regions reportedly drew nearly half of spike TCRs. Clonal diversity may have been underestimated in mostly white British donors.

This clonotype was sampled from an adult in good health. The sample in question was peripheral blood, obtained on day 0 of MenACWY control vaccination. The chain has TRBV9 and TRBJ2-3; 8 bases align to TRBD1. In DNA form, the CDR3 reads TGTGCCAGCAGCGTAGCGTTGACAGGGGCAAATACAGATACGCAGTATTTT. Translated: CASSVALTGANTDTQYF.